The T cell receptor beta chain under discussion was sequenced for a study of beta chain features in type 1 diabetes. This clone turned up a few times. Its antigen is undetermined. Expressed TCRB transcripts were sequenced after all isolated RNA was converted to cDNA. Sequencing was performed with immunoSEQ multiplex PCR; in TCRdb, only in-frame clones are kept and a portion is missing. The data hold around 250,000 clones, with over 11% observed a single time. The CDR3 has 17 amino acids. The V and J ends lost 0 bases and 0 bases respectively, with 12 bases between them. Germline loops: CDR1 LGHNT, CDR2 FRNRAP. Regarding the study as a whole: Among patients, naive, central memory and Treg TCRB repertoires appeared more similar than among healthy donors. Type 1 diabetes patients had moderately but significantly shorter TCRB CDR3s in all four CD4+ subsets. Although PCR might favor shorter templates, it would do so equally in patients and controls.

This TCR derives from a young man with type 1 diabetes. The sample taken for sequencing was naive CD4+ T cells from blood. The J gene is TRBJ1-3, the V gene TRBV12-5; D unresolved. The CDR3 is CASGLVRGQSSGNTIYF. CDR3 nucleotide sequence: TGTGCTAGTGGTTTGGTACGCGGGCAGAGCTCTGGAAACACCATATATTTT.